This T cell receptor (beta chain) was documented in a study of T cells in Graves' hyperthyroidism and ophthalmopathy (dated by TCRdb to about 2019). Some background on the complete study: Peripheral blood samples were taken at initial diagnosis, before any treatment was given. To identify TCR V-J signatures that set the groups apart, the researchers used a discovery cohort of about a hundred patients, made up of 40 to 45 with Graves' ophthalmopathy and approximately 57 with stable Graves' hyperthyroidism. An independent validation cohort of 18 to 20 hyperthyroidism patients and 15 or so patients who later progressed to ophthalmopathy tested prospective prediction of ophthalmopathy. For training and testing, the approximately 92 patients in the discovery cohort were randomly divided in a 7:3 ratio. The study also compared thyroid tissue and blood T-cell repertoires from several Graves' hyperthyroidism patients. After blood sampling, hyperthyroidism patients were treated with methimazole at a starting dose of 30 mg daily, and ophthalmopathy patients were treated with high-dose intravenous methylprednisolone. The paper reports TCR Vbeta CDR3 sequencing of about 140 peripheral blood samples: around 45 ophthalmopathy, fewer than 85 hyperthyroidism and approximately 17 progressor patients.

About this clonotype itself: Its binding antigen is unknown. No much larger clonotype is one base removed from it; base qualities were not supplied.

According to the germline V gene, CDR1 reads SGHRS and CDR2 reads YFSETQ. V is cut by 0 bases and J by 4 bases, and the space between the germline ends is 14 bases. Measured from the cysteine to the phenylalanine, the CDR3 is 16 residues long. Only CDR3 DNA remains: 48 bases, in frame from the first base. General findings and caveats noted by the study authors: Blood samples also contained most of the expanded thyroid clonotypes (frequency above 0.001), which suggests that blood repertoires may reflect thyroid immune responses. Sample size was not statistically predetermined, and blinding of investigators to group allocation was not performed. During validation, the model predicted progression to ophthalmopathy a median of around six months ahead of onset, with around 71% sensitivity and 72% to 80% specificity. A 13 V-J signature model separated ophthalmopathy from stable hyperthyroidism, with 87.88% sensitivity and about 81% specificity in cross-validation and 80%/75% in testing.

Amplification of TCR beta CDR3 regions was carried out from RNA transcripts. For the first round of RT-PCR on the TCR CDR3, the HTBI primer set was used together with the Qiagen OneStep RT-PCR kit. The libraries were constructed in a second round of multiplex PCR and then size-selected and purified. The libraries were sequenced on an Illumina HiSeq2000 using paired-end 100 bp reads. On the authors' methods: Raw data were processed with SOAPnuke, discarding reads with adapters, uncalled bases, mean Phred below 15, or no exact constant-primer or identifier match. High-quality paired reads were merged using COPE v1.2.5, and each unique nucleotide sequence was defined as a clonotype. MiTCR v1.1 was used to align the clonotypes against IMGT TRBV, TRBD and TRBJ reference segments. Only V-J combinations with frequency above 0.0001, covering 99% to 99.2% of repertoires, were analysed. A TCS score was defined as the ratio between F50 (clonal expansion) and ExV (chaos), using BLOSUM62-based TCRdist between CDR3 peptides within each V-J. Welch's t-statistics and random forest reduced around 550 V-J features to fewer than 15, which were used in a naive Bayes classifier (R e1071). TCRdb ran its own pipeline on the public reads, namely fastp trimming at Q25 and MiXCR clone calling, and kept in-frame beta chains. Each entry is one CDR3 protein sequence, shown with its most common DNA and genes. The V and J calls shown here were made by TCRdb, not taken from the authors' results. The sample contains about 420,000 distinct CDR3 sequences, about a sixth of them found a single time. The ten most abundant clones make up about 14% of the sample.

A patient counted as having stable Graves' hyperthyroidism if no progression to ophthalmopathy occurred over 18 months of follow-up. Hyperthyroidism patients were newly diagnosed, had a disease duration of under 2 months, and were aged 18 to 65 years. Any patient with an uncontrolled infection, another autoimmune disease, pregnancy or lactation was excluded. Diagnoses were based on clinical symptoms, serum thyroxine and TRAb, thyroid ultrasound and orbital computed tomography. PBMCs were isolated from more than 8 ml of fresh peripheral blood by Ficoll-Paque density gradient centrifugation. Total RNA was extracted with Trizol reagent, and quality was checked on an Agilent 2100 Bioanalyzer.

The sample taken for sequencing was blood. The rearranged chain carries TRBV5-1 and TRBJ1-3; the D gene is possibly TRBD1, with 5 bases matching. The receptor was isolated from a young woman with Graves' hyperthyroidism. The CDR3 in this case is CASSLGRGFGGNTIYF. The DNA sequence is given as TGCGCCAGCAGCTTGGGCCGGGGGTTCGGGGGAAACACCATATATTTT.